A single sample is the source of the 5 T cell receptor beta chains below, sequenced in a study of T cell clones after liver transplantation. Assay: immunoSEQ multiplex PCR; the TCRdb copy retains only in-frame clones and omits some. The sample lists about 53,000 clones; 84% were seen once. This specimen was CD4+ T cells from blood, taken before liver transplant. The receptors originated from a human donor who received a liver transplant.

The chain links TRBV6-5 to TRBJ2-3; 7 nucleotides line up with TRBD1. The length of the CDR3 is 14 residues. J lost 5 bases, V lost 10 bases, and 12 bases had no gene match. From germline, CDR1 is MNHEY and CDR2 SVGAGI. CDR3 sequence (DNA): TGTGCCACCAGGCAGACAGGGCTAGGAGATACGCAGTATTTT. Encoded protein: CATRQTGLGDTQYF.

The rearrangement links TRBV18 to TRBJ2-7; 9 nucleotides line up with TRBD1. This CDR3 comprises 15 residues. CDR1 is KGHSH, CDR2 LQKENI, per germline. V was clipped by 3 bases and J by 7 bases; unmatched bases: 10. CDR3 DNA sequence: TGTGCCAGCTCACCTAGACCGGGACAGGGTTGGGAGCAGTACTTC. Residues: CASSPRPGQGWEQYF.

The chain employs TRBV20-1 and TRBJ1-1, with D possibly being TRBD1 (5 bases). The ends were cut back, 8 bases at V and 6 bases at J, with 13 bases in the middle. Per germline, CDR1 DFQATT and CDR2 SNEGSKA (reference sequence). The CDR3 spans 11 residues. The CDR3: CSSSLGAEAFF. In nucleotides, the CDR3 is TGCAGTTCCTCGTTGGGGGCTGAAGCTTTCTTT.

The chain has TRBV4-3 and TRBJ2-7; D not certain. V lost 1 base, J lost 2 bases, and 12 bases lay in between. From germline, CDR1 is LGHNA and CDR2 YSLEER. The CDR3 consists of 15 residues. In DNA form, the CDR3 reads TGCGCCAGCAGCCAAGGCGTTCGAGGAACCTACGAGCAGTACTTC. Translating gives CASSQGVRGTYEQYF.

In its sample, this clone was seen a few times. This sequence joins TRBV7-6 and TRBJ2-5; D not resolved. Germline V gene data show CDR1 as SGHVS and CDR2 as FNYEAQ. Trimming stripped 0 bases from V and 5 bases from J, with 4 bases between. This CDR3 comprises 12 residues. The CDR3 spells CASSLASETQYF. The DNA of the CDR3 is TGTGCCAGCAGCTTAGCATCCGAGACCCAGTACTTC.